These T cell receptor beta chains were read from a single sample in a study of T cells in Graves' hyperthyroidism and ophthalmopathy. TCRdb recomputed calls from the multiplex PCR reads with MiXCR, one row per CDR3 protein. The sample has 500,000 to 800,000 distinct CDR3 sequences; approximately 15% are singletons. The sequenced sample consisted of blood. The receptors come from a woman between 45 and 60 years old with Graves' ophthalmopathy. Both conserved end residues are part of each CDR3. The D gene is left open where the match is weak. Size is stated for part of the rows, as once, few or many counts, or as a class when the clone is expanded.

clone_size: NA; j_call: TRBJ2-1; d_call: TRBD2; v_call: TRBV14; cdr3_aa: CASSQDFSGSVNEQFF; cdr3_nt: TGTGCCAGCAGCCAAGATTTTAGCGGGAGTGTCAATGAGCAGTTCTTC
clone_size: many; j_call: TRBJ2-3; d_call: TRBD2; v_call: TRBV7-2; cdr3_aa: CASSLRSGRGWTDTQYF; cdr3_nt: TGTGCCAGCAGCCTCCGTAGCGGGAGGGGATGGACAGATACGCAGTATTTT
clone_size: NA; j_call: TRBJ2-1; d_call: NA; v_call: TRBV10-3; cdr3_aa: CAISVGQGSEDEQFF; cdr3_nt: TGTGCCATCAGTGTAGGGCAGGGTTCCGAAGATGAGCAGTTCTTC
clone_size: many; j_call: TRBJ1-1; d_call: TRBD1; v_call: TRBV7-9; cdr3_aa: CASTPRQGAGTEAFF; cdr3_nt: TGTGCCAGCACCCCAAGACAGGGGGCCGGCACTGAAGCTTTCTTT
clone_size: many; j_call: TRBJ1-1; d_call: NA; v_call: TRBV6-2/TRBV6-3; cdr3_aa: CASSSPGFFEAFF; cdr3_nt: TGTGCCAGCAGTTCTCCGGGTTTTTTTGAAGCTTTCTTT
clone_size: NA; j_call: TRBJ2-3; d_call: NA; v_call: TRBV5-1; cdr3_aa: CASSPGSIGSDTQYF; cdr3_nt: TGCGCCAGCAGCCCCGGGTCCATAGGTTCAGATACGCAGTATTTT
clone_size: few; j_call: TRBJ1-5; d_call: NA; v_call: TRBV29-1; cdr3_aa: CSVGSHSNQPQHF; cdr3_nt: TGCAGCGTTGGATCCCATAGCAATCAGCCCCAGCATTTT
clone_size: few; j_call: TRBJ2-7; d_call: TRBD1; v_call: TRBV7-2; cdr3_aa: CASSALIGQGFYEQYF; cdr3_nt: TGTGCCAGCAGCGCGCTAATCGGACAGGGTTTCTACGAGCAGTACTTC
clone_size: NA; j_call: TRBJ2-7; d_call: NA; v_call: TRBV6-1; cdr3_aa: CASSALLGPSYEQYF; cdr3_nt: TGTGCCAGCAGTGCCCTACTGGGACCTTCCTACGAGCAGTACTTC
clone_size: NA; j_call: TRBJ2-5; d_call: NA; v_call: TRBV20-1; cdr3_aa: CSARDPITHGETQYF; cdr3_nt: TGCAGTGCTAGAGATCCCATTACCCACGGTGAGACCCAGTACTTC